This T cell receptor (beta chain) is drawn from a study of OX40 agonist ivuxolimab in advanced cancers. About the research overall: Patients were roughly 83% male with ages roughly 20 to 90, mean around 61.

Anyone with autoimmune disease history or systemic immunosuppression was excluded. This CDR3 is built from 14 residues. Germline V CDR1 and CDR2: MNHEY, SMNVEV (reference sequence). Trimming shortened V by 2 bases and J by 9 bases, and 14 bases separated the two germline ends. The data were produced by immunoSEQ multiplex PCR, yet TCRdb's version contains in-frame clones alone and is incomplete. This table holds tens of thousands of clones, approximately 86% found once. The clonotype originates from an adult with an advanced solid tumor such as melanoma, head and neck, liver or kidney cancer. The chain employs TRBV27 and TRBJ2-1, with D unresolved. The source was CD4+ or CD8+ T cells sorted from blood, collected in a trial of the OX40 agonist ivuxolimab. CDR3 region: CASSLGPTGGEQFF. The CDR3 DNA reads TGTGCCAGCAGTTTAGGGCCCACGGGCGGTGAGCAGTTCTTC.